One and the same sample provided the 15 T cell receptor beta chains below, sequenced in a study of Graves' ophthalmopathy and Graves' hyperthyroidism. The TCR beta CDR3 regions underwent amplification from RNA transcripts. First-round RT-PCR relied on HTBI primers, and a second-round multiplex PCR came next. MiXCR, run by TCRdb on the multiplex PCR reads, gives a single entry per CDR3 protein. The data show about 740,000 distinct CDR3 sequences, approximately 40% seen once. Sequenced input: peripheral blood. Receptors originate from an adult man with Graves' ophthalmopathy.

Worth noting for this clonotype: A read error may account for a junction end that differs from germline. The chain recombines TRBV10-3 with TRBJ2-7; 8 bases are shared with TRBD1. This CDR3 region has 20 residues. Germline V CDR1 and CDR2: ENHRY, SYGVKD. The CDR3: CASSYDGDTGGTLFSYEQYF. For the CDR3, the DNA is TGTGCCAGCAGTTACGACGGCGATACAGGGGGAACCTTGTTTTCTTACGAGCAGTACTTC.

The chain links TRBV20-1 to TRBJ2-5, with D possibly matching TRBD2 (6 bases). With 7 bases removed from V and 5 bases from J, the gap between germline ends came to 17 bases. Looked up from germline, CDR1 is DFQATT and CDR2 is SNEGSKA (reference sequence). The CDR3 runs 13 residues. CDR3 in amino acids: CSGAGPNRETQYF. DNA for the CDR3: TGCAGTGGGGCGGGGCCGAATAGGGAGACCCAGTACTTC.

This clonotype was picked up many times. The chain links TRBV12-3 or TRBV12-4 to TRBJ2-5, with TRBD1 as a possible D gene (5 bases). This CDR3 region has 12 residues. V dropped 7 bases and J dropped 0 bases, with 6 bases sitting between them. The CDR3 bases are TGTGCCAGCACCAGGGACCAAGAGACCCAGTACTTC. This translates into CASTRDQETQYF.

There are many counts of this clonotype. The chain couples TRBV10-3 to TRBJ2-7, with D unclear. V was trimmed by 4 bases and J by 1 base, leaving 8 bases between them. This CDR3 is 13 amino acids long. Germline CDR1 ENHRY, CDR2 SYGVKD. The CDR3 sequence: CAISVRGSYEQYF. The CDR3 nucleotides are TGTGCCATCAGTGTTCGTGGATCCTACGAGCAGTACTTC.

This clonotype occurred many times. The chain combines TRBV7-6 with TRBJ2-5; 7 positions match TRBD2. The V gene end was trimmed by 2 bases and the J gene end by 6 bases; junction bases not matched to a gene: 9. In germline, CDR1 is SGHVS, CDR2 FNYEAQ. The length of the CDR3 is 15 residues. In DNA, the CDR3 is TGTGCCAGCAGCTTAACCGGACTAGTCGAGAAGACCCAGTACTTC. Its protein product is CASSLTGLVEKTQYF. Looking up the rest from reference TRBV7-6 and TRBJ2-5 gives the full variable domain: GAGVSQSPRYKVTKRGQDVALRCDPISGHVSLYWYRQALGQGPEFLTYFNYEAQQDKSGLPNDRFSAERPEGSISTLTIQRTEQRDSAMYRCASSLTGLVEKTQYFGPGTRLLVL.

On this clonotype itself: Sequence at one end of the junction differs from germline and may be a read error. The gene calls are TRBV20-1 and TRBJ1-1, with D possibly being TRBD1 (6 bases). CDR3 length: 11 residues. In germline, CDR1 is DFQATT, CDR2 SNEGSKA (reference sequence). This CDR3 reads CSAPRDTEASF. The CDR3 DNA reads as TGCAGTGCTCCACGGGACACTGAAGCTTCCTTT.

This clonotype was seen a few times. V gene TRBV7-9 combines with J gene TRBJ2-5; no clear D. Germline V gene sequence: CDR1 SEHNR, CDR2 FQNEAQ (reference sequence). V dropped 0 bases and J dropped 5 bases, with 19 bases sitting between them. The length of the CDR3 is 17 residues. The CDR3 sequence: CASSLAFRAPLGETQYF. The CDR3 coding sequence is TGTGCCAGCAGCTTAGCGTTCCGCGCCCCGTTGGGGGAGACCCAGTACTTC.

This clonotype has a handful of counts. CDR3 in DNA: TGTGCCAGCAGTTTAGGAGCGACCCAAGAGACCCAGTACTTC. It codes for CASSLGATQETQYF. V is TRBV2 and J is TRBJ2-5; D is undetermined. CDR3 length: 14 amino acids. The V and J ends lost 5 bases and 1 base respectively, with 11 bases between them. The germline gives CDR1 SNHLY, CDR2 FYNNEI.

This CDR3 reads CASSSDDGLNTEAFF. The CDR3 nucleotides are TGTGCCAGCAGCTCAGACGACGGTTTGAACACTGAAGCTTTCTTT. This chain uses TRBV7-9 with TRBJ1-1; D gene unclear. The germline CDR1 and CDR2 sequences are SEHNR and FQNEAQ (reference sequence). CDR3 length: 15 amino acids. V was trimmed by 4 bases and J by 0 bases, leaving 12 bases between them. Drawing the rest from reference TRBV7-9 and TRBJ1-1, the complete variable domain is DTGVSQNPRHKITKRGQNVTFRCDPISEHNRLYWYRQTLGQGPEFLTYFQNEAQLEKSRLLSDRFSAERPKGSFSTLEIQRTEQGDSAMYLCASSSDDGLNTEAFFGQGTRLTVV.

The chain recombines TRBV20-1 with TRBJ2-7; no reliable D call. CDR3 length equals 12 residues. Trimming pared 2 bases from V and 1 base from J, leaving 6 bases between. Germline values: CDR1 DFQATT, CDR2 SNEGSKA (reference sequence). CDR3 nucleotides: TGCAGTGCTAGACTCTATTCCTACGAGCAGTACTTC. Amino acid sequence: CSARLYSYEQYF.

Worth noting for this clonotype: A much larger clonotype is one base distant, so this may be a read error. The chain employs TRBV10-3 and TRBJ1-2, with D uncertain. Germline-derived CDR1 and CDR2 are ENHRY and SYGVKD. The CDR3 loop spans 13 amino acids. CDR3 coding DNA: TGTACCAGTCGGAGGGAGGAGTCCTATGGCTACACCTTC. Translated: CTSRREESYGYTF.

The rearrangement links TRBV10-3 to TRBJ2-7; 8 bases are shared with TRBD2. The V gene end was trimmed by 1 base and the J gene end by 1 base; junction bases not matched to a gene: 6. Germline CDR1 reads ENHRY; CDR2 reads SYGVKD. The CDR3 has 16 amino acids. CDR3 bases: TGTGCCATCAGTGAGTATAGAACTAGCGGATCCTACGAGCAGTACTTC. As protein: CAISEYRTSGSYEQYF.

The chain has TRBV5-6 and TRBJ2-6; TRBD1 agrees at 7 bases. The CDR3 spans 17 residues. Germline V gives CDR1 SGHDT, CDR2 YYEEEE. Trimming removed 5 bases from V and 1 base from J; junction bases left unmatched: 9. For the CDR3, the DNA is TGTGCCAGCAGAACCGGGACAGTTGTTTCTGGGGCCAACGTCCTGACTTTC. Its translation: CASRTGTVVSGANVLTF. The full variable domain, its missing parts supplied by reference TRBV5-6 and TRBJ2-6, is DAGVTQSPTHLIKTRGQQVTLRCSPKSGHDTVSWYQQALGQGPQFIFQYYEEEERQRGNFPDRFSGHQFPNYSSELNVNALLLGDSALYLCASRTGTVVSGANVLTFGAGSRLTVL.

About this clonotype: The conserved phenylalanine or tryptophan is not found at the CDR3 terminus, so this likely reflects a read error. The chain joins TRBV7-9 to TRBJ1-1; no reliable D call. CDR3 length: 14 amino acids. The germline CDR1 and CDR2 sequences are SEHNR and FQNEAQ (reference sequence). V gave up 3 bases and J gave up 3 bases, with 11 bases separating them. The CDR3 sequence: CASSFFRTDTEAFL. CDR3 bases: TGTGCCAGCAGCTTTTTCAGGACCGACACTGAAGCTTTCCTT.

This clonotype was counted only a few times. This chain uses TRBV2 with TRBJ1-6; perhaps TRBD1 as D (5 bases). V lost 6 bases to trimming and J lost 8 bases, with 11 bases between them. The length of the CDR3 is 13 residues. Germline values: CDR1 SNHLY, CDR2 FYNNEI. CDR3 protein: CASRGTIYSPLHF. CDR3 nucleotides: TGTGCCAGCAGGGGGACTATCTATTCACCCCTCCACTTT.